These 9 T cell receptor beta chains were all obtained from the same sample, sequenced in a study of long-term antiretroviral therapy in people with HIV. The libraries were made with immunoSEQ v3.0 at survey level. Using immunoSEQ multiplex PCR, the repertoire was profiled, and TCRdb retains in-frame clones only, with some absent. The sample contains 35,000 or so clones, approximately 85% of which appear only once. Sequenced here: unsorted PBMCs, sampled roughly 2.8 years before starting antiretroviral therapy. These receptors came from a woman aged 25 to 39 with HIV.

This clone has just a few counts. CDR3: CSVSDDGYTF. In DNA, the CDR3 is TGCAGCGTTTCGGATGATGGCTACACCTTC. The V and J genes are TRBV29-1 and TRBJ1-2; D is unresolved. Germline V gene lookup returns CDR1 SQVTM and CDR2 ANQGSEA. The CDR3 contains 10 residues. V gave up 5 bases and J gave up 6 bases, with 7 bases separating them.

The rearrangement joins TRBV9 to TRBJ1-3; D is ambiguous. V gave up 0 bases and J gave up 2 bases, with 3 bases separating them. The CDR3 length is 13 residues. Germline loops: CDR1 SGDLS, CDR2 YYNGEE. The CDR3 is CASSVDPGNTIYF. Written as DNA, the CDR3 is TGTGCCAGCAGCGTAGACCCTGGAAACACCATATATTTT.

This clone appeared a few times. This chain connects TRBV5-8 to TRBJ1-3; a possible D gene is TRBD1 (6 bases). Trimming removed 6 bases at V and 4 bases at J, with 32 bases between. The germline gives CDR1 SGHTS, CDR2 YDEGEE. The CDR3 extends over 20 amino acids. The CDR3 DNA sequence: TGTGCCAGCAAACTTCCAATGCGACAGGAATGGGGTTCAGAGGGAAACACCATATATTTT. Amino acids: CASKLPMRQEWGSEGNTIYF.

This clone was found once. The chain has TRBV19 and TRBJ1-5; D remains unclear. Trimming removed 4 bases at V and 6 bases at J, with 10 bases between. The length of the CDR3 is 13 residues. The germline gives CDR1 LNHDA, CDR2 SQIVND (reference sequence). The CDR3 sequence is CASSTHIPQPQHF. The CDR3, as DNA: TGTGCCAGTAGTACCCACATTCCTCAGCCCCAGCATTTT.

CDR3 residues: CASSGRGGTEAFF. CDR3 sequence (DNA): TGTGCCAGCAGCGGTAGGGGGGGCACTGAAGCTTTCTTT. J is TRBJ1-1 and V is TRBV7-6; a possible D gene is TRBD1 (6 bases). The V end lost 5 bases, the J end lost 4 bases, and 11 bases lay between the germline ends. Per the germline V gene, CDR1 is SGHVS and CDR2 is FNYEAQ. CDR3 length: 13 amino acids.

The CDR3 nucleotides read TGTGCCAGCAGCCCTCACACAGATACGCAGTATTTT. This gives the protein CASSPHTDTQYF. The chain links TRBV7-8 to TRBJ2-3, with D hard to call. CDR1 is SGHVS and CDR2 is FQNEAQ in the germline V gene. The CDR3 is 12 amino acids. The V end lost 5 bases, the J end lost 2 bases, and 5 bases lay between the germline ends.

The rearrangement joins TRBV7-8 to TRBJ2-5, with a tentative D call TRBD1 (6 bases). V was cut by 3 bases and J by 4 bases, with 12 bases left in between. The length of the CDR3 is 14 residues. The germline V gene has CDR1 SGHVS and CDR2 FQNEAQ. CDR3 sequence: CASSFRVGAETQYF. CDR3 nucleotide sequence: TGTGCCAGCAGCTTCAGGGTGGGGGCAGAGACCCAGTACTTC. Supplemented by reference TRBV7-8 and TRBJ2-5, the full variable domain reads GAGVSQSPRYKVAKRGQDVALRCDPISGHVSLFWYQQALGQGPEFLTYFQNEAQLDKSGLPSDRFFAERPEGSVSTLKIQRTQQEDSAVYLCASSFRVGAETQYFGPGTRLLVL.

The chain has TRBV18 and TRBJ1-6; D gene ambiguous. The V gene lost 3 bases and the J gene lost 2 bases, with 8 bases spanning the gap. CDR3 length: 15 residues. The germline V gene encodes CDR1 KGHSH and CDR2 LQKENI. The CDR3 DNA follows: TGTGCCAGCTCACCTGGGAATACCTATAATTCACCCCTCCACTTT. Amino acid sequence: CASSPGNTYNSPLHF.

This rearrangement joins TRBV5-5 to TRBJ1-2; no clear D. The CDR3 has 12 amino acids. Trimming took 2 bases from V and 8 from J, leaving 10 bases between them. The V gene's germline CDR1 is SGHKS and CDR2 YYEKEE (reference sequence). The CDR3 nucleotides are TGTGCCAGCAGCTTAACGGATCTAGGCTACACCTTC. Translation gives CASSLTDLGYTF.